This TCR beta chain was identified in a study of blood T cells in healthy people across ages. Broader study findings: Getting older went along with TCR beta diversity per million T cells dropping roughly linearly.

In its sample, this clonotype was seen a few times. Its specificity is not known. PCR was performed a second time for about 7 to 11 cycles using a sample-barcoded 5' primer and a J-beta primer mix. TCRdb re-called the 5' RACE reads through MiXCR, storing one row per CDR3 protein. The sample consists of over 1,500,000 distinct CDR3 sequences, approximately 40% of them appearing once. The sequencing input was blood. The source is a human donor in good health.

The CDR3 region is CASSLDSGGAQETQYF. The CDR3 DNA follows: TGTGCCAGCAGCTTAGATAGCGGGGGGGCACAAGAGACCCAGTACTTC. This sequence joins TRBV7-2 and TRBJ2-5; 11 positions agree with TRBD2. From germline, CDR1 is SGHTA and CDR2 FQGNSA. After removal of 1 base from V and 2 bases from J, the junction contained 3 bases not matched to a gene. The CDR3 loop spans 16 amino acids.